The T cell receptor (beta chain) under discussion was sequenced for a study of spatial heterogeneity in lung cancer (dated by TCRdb to between 2019 and 2020). Describing the broader study: Beta-chain transcripts were consistently detected in greater numbers than alpha-chain transcripts, which likely reflected higher beta-chain transcript abundance. In the raw uncorrected reads, each unique combination of TCR and UMI appeared more than ten times on average. In non-small cell lung cancer, the study quantitatively compared TCR alpha and beta repertoires across several tumor regions, matched nontumor lung, and blood. TCR repertoire features were related to nonsynonymous mutation counts determined by whole-exome sequencing of tumor tissue. Both alpha and beta chains were TCR-sequenced in samples taken at surgery, namely 220 tumor regions, 61 to 65 matched nontumor lung samples and 45 to 60 PBMC samples.

Receptor amplification or capture employed 5' RACE. TCRdb names NextSeq 500 as the instrument used. To allow correction of PCR and sequencing errors, the TCR library protocol tagged every TCR cDNA molecule with a unique molecular identifier. The authors processed their data as follows. TCR identification, UMI-based error correction and CDR3 extraction were all carried out with Decombinator tools. Expanded TCRs were defined as those above a frequency of 2 per 1,000, corresponding to the top 1% of the tumor frequency distribution. Each repertoire was subsampled 100 times to 5,000 TCRs, after which Renyi diversity was computed with the R vegan package. CDR3 similarity networks were constructed using string-kernel similarity of amino acid triplets, with links drawn between CDR3s whose pairwise similarity was above 0.82. TCRdb reprocessing: public reads trimmed at Q25 with fastp, clones called with MiXCR, in-frame beta chains kept. Here each entry gathers all rows of one CDR3 protein and keeps the most common genes and DNA. TCRdb assigned the V and J calls; the authors' analysis was not used. This sample lists about 25,000 distinct CDR3 sequences; 6.5% to 8% were detected once. The ten biggest clones cover roughly 13% of the sample.

There are many counts of this clonotype. Its antigen specificity is not known. No base quality values were provided; no much bigger clone lies one nucleotide off. Points the paper makes about the study in general: Confirming at a functional level the hypothesis that regional TCRs recognize regional mutations was considered to require additional single-cell paired TCR alpha and beta sequencing. Ubiquitous expanded tumor TCRs showed up in blood more often at tumor resection than at routine follow-up.

According to the study, the label for this sample's time point signals: sample taken at primary tumor resection. Donors were some 78 patients with early-stage, untreated non-small cell lung cancer from the lung TRACERx cohort. Without any cell sorting, TCR sequencing was performed on whole RNA extracted either from tumor and nontumor lung tissue or from cryopreserved PBMC samples. A patient was chosen for TCR sequencing only when enough RNA was available from at least two tumor regions. Including the terminal cysteine and phenylalanine, the CDR3 comprises 13 residues. Only the CDR3 DNA is retained, 39 bases long and in frame from the first base. For this chain, trimming is 5 bases at the V end and 14 bases at the J end, and the number of junction bases without a gene match is 8. The germline V gene gives CDR1 as SGHTA and CDR2 as FQGNSA.

The chain links TRBV7-2 with TRBJ2-3; 12 of the junction bases match TRBD2. Sequencing used PBMCs, obtained at surgery. The receptor's source is a male donor with early-stage non-small cell lung cancer. For the CDR3, the sequence is CASSMTSGGHAYF. The sequence in DNA is TGTGCCAGCAGCATGACTAGCGGGGGCCACGCGTATTTT.